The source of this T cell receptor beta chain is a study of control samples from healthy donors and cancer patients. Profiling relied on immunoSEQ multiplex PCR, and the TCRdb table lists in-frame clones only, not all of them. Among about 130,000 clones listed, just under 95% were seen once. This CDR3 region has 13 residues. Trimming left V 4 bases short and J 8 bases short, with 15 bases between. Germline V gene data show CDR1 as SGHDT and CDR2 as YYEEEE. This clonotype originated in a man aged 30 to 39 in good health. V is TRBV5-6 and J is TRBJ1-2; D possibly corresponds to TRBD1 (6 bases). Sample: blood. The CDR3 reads CASSPSGDRGYTF. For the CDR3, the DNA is TGTGCCAGCAGCCCGTCAGGGGATCGCGGCTACACCTTC.